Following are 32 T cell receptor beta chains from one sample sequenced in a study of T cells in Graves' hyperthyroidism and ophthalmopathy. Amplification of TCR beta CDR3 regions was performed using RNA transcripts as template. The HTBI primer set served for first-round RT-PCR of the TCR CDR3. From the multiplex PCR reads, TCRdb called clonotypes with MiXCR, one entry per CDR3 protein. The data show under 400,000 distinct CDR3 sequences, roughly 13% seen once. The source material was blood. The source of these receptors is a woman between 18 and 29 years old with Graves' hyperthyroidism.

The DNA of the CDR3 is TGCAGTGCTAGAGTTACCGGCGGGGGAATCTACAATGAGCAGTTCTTC. Residues: CSARVTGGGIYNEQFF. The rearrangement uses TRBV20-1 and TRBJ2-1; 7 bases align to TRBD2. Germline CDR1 reads DFQATT; CDR2 reads SNEGSKA (reference sequence). V shed 1 base, J shed 3 bases, and the junction held 9 bases outside the gene matches. CDR3 length equals 16 residues.

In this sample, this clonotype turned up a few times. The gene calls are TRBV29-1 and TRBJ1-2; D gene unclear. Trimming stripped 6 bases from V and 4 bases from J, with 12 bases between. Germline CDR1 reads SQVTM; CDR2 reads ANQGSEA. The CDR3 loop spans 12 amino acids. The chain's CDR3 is CSVLDVGYGYTF. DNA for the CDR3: TGCAGCGTCCTCGACGTTGGCTATGGCTACACCTTC.

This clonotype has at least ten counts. This chain's CDR3 is CATMSPYTGSPLHF. CDR3 in DNA: TGTGCCACGATGAGCCCCTACACGGGTTCACCCCTCCACTTT. This chain uses TRBV2 with TRBJ1-6; D gene unclear. This CDR3 region has 14 residues. CDR1 is SNHLY, CDR2 FYNNEI, per germline. The germline V and J ends were trimmed by 10 bases and 9 bases, with 19 bases remaining between them.

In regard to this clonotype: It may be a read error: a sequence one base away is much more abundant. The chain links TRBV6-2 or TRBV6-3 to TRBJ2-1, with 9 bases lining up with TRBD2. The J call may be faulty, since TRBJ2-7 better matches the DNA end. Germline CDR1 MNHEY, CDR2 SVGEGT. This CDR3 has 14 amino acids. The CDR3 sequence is CASGNSGSWNEQYF. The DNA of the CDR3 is TGTGCCAGCGGGAATAGCGGGAGTTGGAATGAGCAGTACTTC.

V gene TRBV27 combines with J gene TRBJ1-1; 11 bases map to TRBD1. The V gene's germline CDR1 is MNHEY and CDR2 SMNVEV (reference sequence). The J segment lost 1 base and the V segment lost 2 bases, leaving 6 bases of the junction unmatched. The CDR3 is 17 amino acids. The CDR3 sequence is CASSLNPGTGGNTEAFF. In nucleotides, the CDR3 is TGTGCCAGCAGTTTAAACCCCGGGACAGGGGGGAACACTGAAGCTTTCTTT.

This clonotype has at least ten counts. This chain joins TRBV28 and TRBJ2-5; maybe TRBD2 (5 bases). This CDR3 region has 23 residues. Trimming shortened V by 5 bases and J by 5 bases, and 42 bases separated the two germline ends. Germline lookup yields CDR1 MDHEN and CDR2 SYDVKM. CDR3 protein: CASSMRVGKPALWESLKRETQYF. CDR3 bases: TGTGCCAGCAGTATGCGGGTGGGAAAGCCAGCTTTGTGGGAGAGCCTCAAACGGGAGACCCAGTACTTC.

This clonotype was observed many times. In nucleotides, the CDR3 is TGTGCCAGCAGTACAGGGCGGGGGACTAGCGGGGGACCAAGGTTGGATACGCAGTATTTT. It translates to CASSTGRGTSGGPRLDTQYF. The gene calls are TRBV7-9 and TRBJ2-3; 14 positions match TRBD2. Unmatched junction bases numbered 20, after V lost 6 bases and J lost 6 bases. From germline, CDR1 is SEHNR and CDR2 FQNEAQ (reference sequence). CDR3 length: 20 residues. Full variable domain (outside the CDR3, taken from reference TRBV7-9 and TRBJ2-3): DTGVSQNPRHKITKRGQNVTFRCDPISEHNRLYWYRQTLGQGPEFLTYFQNEAQLEKSRLLSDRFSAERPKGSFSTLEIQRTEQGDSAMYLCASSTGRGTSGGPRLDTQYFGPGTRLTVL.

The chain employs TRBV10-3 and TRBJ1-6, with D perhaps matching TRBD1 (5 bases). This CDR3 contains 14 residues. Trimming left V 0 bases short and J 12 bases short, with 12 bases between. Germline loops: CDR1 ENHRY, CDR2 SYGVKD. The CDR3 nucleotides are TGTGCCATCAGTGAGTCGTCGGGGGAGGGACCCCTCCACTTT. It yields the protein CAISESSGEGPLHF.

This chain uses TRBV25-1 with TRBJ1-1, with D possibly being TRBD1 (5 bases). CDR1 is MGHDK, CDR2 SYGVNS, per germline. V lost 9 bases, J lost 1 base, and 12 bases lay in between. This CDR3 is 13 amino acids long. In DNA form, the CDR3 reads TGTGCCAGTAAACGCCAGGGGAACACTGAAGCTTTCTTT. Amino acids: CASKRQGNTEAFF.

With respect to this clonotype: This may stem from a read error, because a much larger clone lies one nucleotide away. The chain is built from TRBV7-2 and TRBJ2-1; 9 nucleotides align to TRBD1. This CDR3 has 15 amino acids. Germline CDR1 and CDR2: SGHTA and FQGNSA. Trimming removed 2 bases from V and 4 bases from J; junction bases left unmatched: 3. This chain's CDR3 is CASSLRGTGYNEQFF. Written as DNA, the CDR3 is TGTGCCAGCAGCTTACGCGGGACAGGGTACAATGAGCAGTTCTTC.

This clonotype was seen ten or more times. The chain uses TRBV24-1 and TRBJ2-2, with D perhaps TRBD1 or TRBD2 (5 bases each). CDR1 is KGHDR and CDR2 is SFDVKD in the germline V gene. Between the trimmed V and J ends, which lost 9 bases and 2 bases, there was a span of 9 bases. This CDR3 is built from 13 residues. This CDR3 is CATAGTNTGELFF. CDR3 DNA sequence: TGTGCCACCGCCGGGACCAACACCGGGGAGCTGTTTTTT.

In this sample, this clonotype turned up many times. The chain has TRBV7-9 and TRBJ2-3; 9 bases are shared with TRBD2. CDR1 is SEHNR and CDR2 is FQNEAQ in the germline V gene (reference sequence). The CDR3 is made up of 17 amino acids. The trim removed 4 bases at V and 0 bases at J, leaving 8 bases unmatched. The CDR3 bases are TGTGCCAGCAGCTATAGCGGGGGTTCTGCTAGCACAGATACGCAGTATTTT. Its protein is CASSYSGGSASTDTQYF. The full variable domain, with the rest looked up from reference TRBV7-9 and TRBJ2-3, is DTGVSQNPRHKITKRGQNVTFRCDPISEHNRLYWYRQTLGQGPEFLTYFQNEAQLEKSRLLSDRFSAERPKGSFSTLEIQRTEQGDSAMYLCASSYSGGSASTDTQYFGPGTRLTVL.

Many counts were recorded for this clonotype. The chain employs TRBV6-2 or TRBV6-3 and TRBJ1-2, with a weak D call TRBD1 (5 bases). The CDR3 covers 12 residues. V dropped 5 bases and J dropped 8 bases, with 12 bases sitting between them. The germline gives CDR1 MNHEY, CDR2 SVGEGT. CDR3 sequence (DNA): TGTGCCAGCAGTAGCAGGGTGCTCGGCTACACCTTC. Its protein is CASSSRVLGYTF.

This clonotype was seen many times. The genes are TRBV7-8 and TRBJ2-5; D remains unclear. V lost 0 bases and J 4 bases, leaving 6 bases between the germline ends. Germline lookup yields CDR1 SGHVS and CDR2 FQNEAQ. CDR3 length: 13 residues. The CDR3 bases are TGTGCCAGCAGCTTAGCGCGGTTAGAGACCCAGTACTTC. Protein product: CASSLARLETQYF.

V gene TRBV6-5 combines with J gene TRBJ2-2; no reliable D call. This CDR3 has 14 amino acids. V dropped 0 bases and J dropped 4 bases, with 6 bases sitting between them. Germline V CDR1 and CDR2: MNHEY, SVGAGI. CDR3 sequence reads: CASSYSTPTGELFF. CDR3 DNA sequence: TGTGCCAGCAGTTACTCGACGCCCACCGGGGAGCTGTTTTTT.

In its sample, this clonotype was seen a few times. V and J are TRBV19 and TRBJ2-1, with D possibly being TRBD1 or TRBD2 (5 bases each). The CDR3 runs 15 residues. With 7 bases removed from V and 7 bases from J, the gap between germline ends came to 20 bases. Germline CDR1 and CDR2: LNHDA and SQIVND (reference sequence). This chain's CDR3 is CASTLGTAGANEQFF. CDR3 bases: TGTGCCAGTACCCTTGGGACGGCGGGCGCTAATGAGCAGTTCTTC.

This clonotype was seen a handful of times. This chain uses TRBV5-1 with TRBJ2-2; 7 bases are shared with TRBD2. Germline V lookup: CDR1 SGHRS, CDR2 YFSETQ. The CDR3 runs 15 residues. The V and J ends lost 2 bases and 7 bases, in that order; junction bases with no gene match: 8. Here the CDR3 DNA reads TGCGCCAGCAGCTTAAGCGGGAATGTAGGCGGGGAGCTGTTTTTT. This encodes CASSLSGNVGGELFF.

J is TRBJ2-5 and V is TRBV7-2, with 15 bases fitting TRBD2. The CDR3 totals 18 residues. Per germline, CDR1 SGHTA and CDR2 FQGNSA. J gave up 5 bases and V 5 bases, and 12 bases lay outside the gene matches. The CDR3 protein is CASSARASGTSGGETQYF. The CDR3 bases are TGTGCCAGCAGCGCGCGGGCCTCCGGGACTAGCGGGGGGGAGACCCAGTACTTC.

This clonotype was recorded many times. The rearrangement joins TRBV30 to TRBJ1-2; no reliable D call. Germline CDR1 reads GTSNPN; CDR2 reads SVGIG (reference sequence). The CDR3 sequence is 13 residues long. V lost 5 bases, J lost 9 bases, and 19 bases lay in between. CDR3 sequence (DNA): TGTGCCTGGCTCAAAAGGAGGACGCCGCGCTACACCTTC. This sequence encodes CAWLKRRTPRYTF.

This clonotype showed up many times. The CDR3 loop is CASSQLGQGSYNEQFF. In nucleotides, the CDR3 is TGTGCCAGCAGCCAATTGGGACAGGGGTCCTACAATGAGCAGTTCTTC. This chain uses TRBV14 with TRBJ2-1; the match to TRBD1 covers 10 bases. The CDR3 totals 16 residues. J was trimmed by 1 base and V by 2 bases; bases with no gene match: 2. Germline CDR1 and CDR2: SGHDN and FVKESK.

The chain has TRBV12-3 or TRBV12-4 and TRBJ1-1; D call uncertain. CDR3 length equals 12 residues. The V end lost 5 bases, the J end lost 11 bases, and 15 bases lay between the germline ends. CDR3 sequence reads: CASSPESFDAFF. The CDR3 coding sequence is TGTGCCAGCAGTCCGGAGAGCTTTGACGCTTTCTTT.

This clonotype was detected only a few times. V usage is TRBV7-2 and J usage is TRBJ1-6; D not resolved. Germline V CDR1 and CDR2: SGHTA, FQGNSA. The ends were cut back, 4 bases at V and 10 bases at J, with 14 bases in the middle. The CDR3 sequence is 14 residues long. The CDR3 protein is CASSYLGPSSPLHF. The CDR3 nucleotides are TGTGCCAGCAGCTACCTAGGGCCTTCGTCACCCCTCCACTTT.

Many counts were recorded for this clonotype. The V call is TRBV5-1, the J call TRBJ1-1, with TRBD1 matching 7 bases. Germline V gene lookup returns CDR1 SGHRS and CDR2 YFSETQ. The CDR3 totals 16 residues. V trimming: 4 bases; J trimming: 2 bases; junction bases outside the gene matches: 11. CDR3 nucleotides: TGCGCCAGCAGCGTGGACAGGAGCTTACCCAACACTGAAGCTTTCTTT. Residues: CASSVDRSLPNTEAFF.

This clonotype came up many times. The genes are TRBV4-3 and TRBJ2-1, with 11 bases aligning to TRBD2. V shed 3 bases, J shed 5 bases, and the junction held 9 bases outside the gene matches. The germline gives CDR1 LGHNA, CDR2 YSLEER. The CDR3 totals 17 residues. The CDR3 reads CASSQGAGTSGNNEQFF. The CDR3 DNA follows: TGCGCCAGCAGCCAGGGAGCCGGGACTAGCGGAAACAATGAGCAGTTCTTC.

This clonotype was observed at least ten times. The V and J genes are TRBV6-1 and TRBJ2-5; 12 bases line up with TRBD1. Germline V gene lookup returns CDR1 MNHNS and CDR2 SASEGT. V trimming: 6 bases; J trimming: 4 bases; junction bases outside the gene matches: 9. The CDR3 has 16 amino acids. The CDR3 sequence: CASSRGGTGGGETQYF. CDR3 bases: TGTGCCAGCAGCCGAGGGGGGACAGGGGGCGGAGAGACCCAGTACTTC.

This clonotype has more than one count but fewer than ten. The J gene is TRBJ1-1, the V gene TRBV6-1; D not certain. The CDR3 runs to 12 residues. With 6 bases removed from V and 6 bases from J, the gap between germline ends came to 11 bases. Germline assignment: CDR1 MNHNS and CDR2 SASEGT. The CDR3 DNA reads TGTGCCAGCAGCGAACAGAGCCCTGAAGCTTTCTTT. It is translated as CASSEQSPEAFF.

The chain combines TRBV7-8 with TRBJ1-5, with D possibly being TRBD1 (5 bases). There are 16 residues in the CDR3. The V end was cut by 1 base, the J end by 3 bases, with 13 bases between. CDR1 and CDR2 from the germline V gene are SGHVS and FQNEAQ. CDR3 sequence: CASSLGTIQVNQPQHF. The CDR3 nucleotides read TGTGCCAGCAGCTTAGGAACGATACAGGTCAATCAGCCCCAGCATTTT.

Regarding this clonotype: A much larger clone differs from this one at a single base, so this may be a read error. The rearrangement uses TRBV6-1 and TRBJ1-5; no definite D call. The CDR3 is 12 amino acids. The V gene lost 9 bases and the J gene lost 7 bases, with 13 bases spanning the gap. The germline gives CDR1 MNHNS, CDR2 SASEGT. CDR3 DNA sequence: TGTGCCAGTTCCCACAGTACCCAGCCCCAGCATTTT. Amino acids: CASSHSTQPQHF.

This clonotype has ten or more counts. CDR3 protein: CASSSGTNSYEQYF. The CDR3 DNA sequence: TGCGCCAGCAGCTCCGGGACCAACTCCTACGAGCAGTACTTC. This chain joins TRBV5-1 and TRBJ2-7; D may be TRBD1 or TRBD2 (5 bases each). The germline gives CDR1 SGHRS, CDR2 YFSETQ. The CDR3 contains 14 residues. The V end was cut by 3 bases, the J end by 0 bases, with 10 bases between.

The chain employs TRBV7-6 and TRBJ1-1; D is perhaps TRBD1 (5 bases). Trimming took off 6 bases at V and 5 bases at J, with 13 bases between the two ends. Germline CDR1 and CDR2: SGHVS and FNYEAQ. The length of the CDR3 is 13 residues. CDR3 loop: CASRSGQGTEAFF. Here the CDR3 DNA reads TGTGCCAGCAGGTCAGGGCAAGGAACTGAAGCTTTCTTT.

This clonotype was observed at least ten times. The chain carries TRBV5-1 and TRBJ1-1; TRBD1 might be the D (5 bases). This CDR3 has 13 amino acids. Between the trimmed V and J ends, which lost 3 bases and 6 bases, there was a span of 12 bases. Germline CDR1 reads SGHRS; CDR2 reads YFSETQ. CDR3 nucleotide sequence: TGCGCCAGCAGCTGGAAGGACACGTCTGAAGCTTTCTTT. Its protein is CASSWKDTSEAFF.

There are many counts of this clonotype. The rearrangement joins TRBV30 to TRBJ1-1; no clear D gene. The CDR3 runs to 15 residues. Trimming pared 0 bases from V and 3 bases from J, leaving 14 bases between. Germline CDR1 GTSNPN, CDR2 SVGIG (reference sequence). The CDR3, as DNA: TGTGCCTGGAGTGTAAGGGCAGGCTTGGACACTGAAGCTTTCTTT. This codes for CAWSVRAGLDTEAFF.